Each of the 5 T cell receptor beta chains below was sequenced from the same sample in a study of T cell responses to AZD1222 COVID-19 vaccine. Profiled with immunoSEQ multiplex PCR; TCRdb holds only in-frame clones, not every one. The data contain 150,000 to 200,000 clones, approximately 90% of them singletons. This sample comprised peripheral blood, obtained on day 0 of AZD1222 vaccination. The receptors derive from an adult in good health.

This clone was recorded once. CDR3 bases: TGCAGTGCTAGTGTTCAAGGTTGGGACACTGAAGCTTTCTTT. Translated: CSASVQGWDTEAFF. The rearrangement links TRBV20-1 to TRBJ1-1; D remains ambiguous. This CDR3 spans 14 amino acids. Germline V gene sequence: CDR1 DFQATT, CDR2 SNEGSKA (reference sequence). The germline V and J ends were trimmed by 3 bases and 3 bases, with 14 bases remaining between them.

This chain links TRBV21-1 with TRBJ2-3. TRBV21-1 is deemed a pseudogene. This CDR3 spans 16 amino acids. The CDR3 DNA sequence: TGTGCCAGCACCCCCCTTAGCAGGACCGGCACAGATACGCAGTATTTT. It encodes CASTPLSRTGTDTQYF.

The genes are TRBV4-1 and TRBJ2-3; 7 bases match TRBD1. The length of the CDR3 is 18 residues. After removal of 2 bases from V and 5 bases from J, the junction contained 16 bases not matched to a gene. CDR1 and CDR2 (germline): MGHRA, YSYEKL. This CDR3 is CASSQPPMGDSQRDTQYF. In DNA form, the CDR3 reads TGCGCCAGCAGCCAACCCCCAATGGGGGACAGTCAGAGAGATACGCAGTATTTT.

This chain uses TRBV27 with TRBJ2-7; 8 nucleotides agree with TRBD2. V trimming: 2 bases; J trimming: 4 bases; junction bases outside the gene matches: 7. This CDR3 region has 15 residues. Germline V gene sequence: CDR1 MNHEY, CDR2 SMNVEV (reference sequence). The CDR3 loop is CASSLGSGDSYEQYF. The CDR3 DNA reads TGTGCCAGCAGTTTAGGTAGCGGGGACTCTTACGAGCAGTACTTC.

The chain employs TRBV14 and TRBJ2-7, with 7 bases matching TRBD2. V trimming: 5 bases; J trimming: 4 bases; junction bases outside the gene matches: 5. Germline CDR1 SGHDN, CDR2 FVKESK. The CDR3 loop spans 13 amino acids. CDR3 residues: CASSFTSAYEQYF. As DNA, the CDR3 is TGTGCCAGCAGCTTTACTAGCGCGTACGAGCAGTACTTC.